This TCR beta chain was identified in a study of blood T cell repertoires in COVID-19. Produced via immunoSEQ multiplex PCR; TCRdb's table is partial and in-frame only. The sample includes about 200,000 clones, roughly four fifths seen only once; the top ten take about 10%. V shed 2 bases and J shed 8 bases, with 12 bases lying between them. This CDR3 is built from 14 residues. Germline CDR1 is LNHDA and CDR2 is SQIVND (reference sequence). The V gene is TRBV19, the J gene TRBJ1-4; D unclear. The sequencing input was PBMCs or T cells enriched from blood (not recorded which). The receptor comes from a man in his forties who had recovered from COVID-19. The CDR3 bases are TGTGCCAGTAGTATATCCGGGTTCAGCGAAAAACTGTTTTTT. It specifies CASSISGFSEKLFF.